This TCR beta chain is drawn from a study of early T cells in non-severe SARS-CoV-2 infection. Whole-study context: With bulk RNA from unsorted whole blood as input, sequencing yielded unpaired chains. Notes on the study in general: CD4 and private specificities were missed by VDJdb matching, which favored anti-spike CD8 responses.

Individual cDNA molecules each received unique molecular identifiers attached to them. TCRdb fed the 5' RACE reads into MiXCR, producing one record per CDR3 protein. The sample contains tens of thousands of distinct CDR3 sequences, around an eighth of which appear only once. The CDR3 loop spans 15 amino acids. This clonotype was seen repeatedly, ten times or more. Its antigen is still unknown. An end of the junction differs from the germline gene, which may be a read error. The V call is TRBV12-3 or TRBV12-4, the J call TRBJ2-1; TRBD2 aligns across 11 bases. This clonotype was sampled from an adult who was a healthcare worker with PCR-confirmed SARS-CoV-2 infection or an uninfected control (not recorded which). The sequenced material came from whole blood. The chain's CDR3 is CTSSYFSGREDEQFF. The CDR3 DNA reads TGTACCAGCAGTTACTTTAGCGGGAGGGAAGATGAGCAGTTCTTC.